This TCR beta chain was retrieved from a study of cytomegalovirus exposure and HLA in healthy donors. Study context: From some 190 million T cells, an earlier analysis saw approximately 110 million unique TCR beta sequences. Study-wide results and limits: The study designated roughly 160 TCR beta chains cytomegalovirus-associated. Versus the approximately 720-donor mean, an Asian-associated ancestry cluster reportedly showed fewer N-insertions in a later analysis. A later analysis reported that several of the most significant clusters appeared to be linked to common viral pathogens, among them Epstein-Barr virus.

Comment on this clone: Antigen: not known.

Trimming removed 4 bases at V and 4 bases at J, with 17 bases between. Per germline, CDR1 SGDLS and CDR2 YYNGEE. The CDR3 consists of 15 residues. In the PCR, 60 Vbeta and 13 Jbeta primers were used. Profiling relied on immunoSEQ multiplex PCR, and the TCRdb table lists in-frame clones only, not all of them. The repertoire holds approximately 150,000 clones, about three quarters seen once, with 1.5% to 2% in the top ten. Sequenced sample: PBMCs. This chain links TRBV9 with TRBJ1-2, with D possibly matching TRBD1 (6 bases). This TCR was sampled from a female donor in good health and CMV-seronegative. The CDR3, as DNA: TGTGCCAGCAGCCCCGGACAGCCGACACCCTATGGCTACACCTTC. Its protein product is CASSPGQPTPYGYTF.